This paragraph reports one T cell receptor (beta chain). Its antigen is still unknown. CD45RO-negative cells were positively selected for CCR7, leaving out terminally differentiated effector memory CD45RA+ cells. This sample stems from a study of shared clonotypes between healthy human individuals. In the study overall: CD8 memory received one plate per donor, CD8 naive two, CD4 memory three and CD4 naive three. Study observations and caveats: Depth was large, yet rarefaction showed that sorted-subset sequencing was incomplete. A small donor pool kept down the genetic and exposure-history diversity that was represented.

Libraries were prepared by immunoSEQ multiplex PCR; TCRdb keeps only in-frame clonotypes and omits some of them. The top ten clones hold approximately 0.12% of a sample with hundreds of thousands of clones, 95% to 96% of them seen once. CDR1 and CDR2 from the germline V gene are MDHEN and SYDVKM. The CDR3 length is 14 residues. The trim removed 1 base at V and 6 bases at J, leaving 3 bases unmatched. Sequencing input: naive CD8+ T cells sorted from blood. This chain joins TRBV28 and TRBJ2-7; TRBD2 aligns across 10 bases. The clonotype originates from a woman aged 25 to 45 in good health. In DNA form, the CDR3 reads TGTGCCAGCAGTTTATCCGGGACTAGCGCCGAGCAGTACTTC. Translation: CASSLSGTSAEQYF. The full variable domain, completed using reference TRBV28 and TRBJ2-7, is DVKVTQSSRYLVKRTGEKVFLECVQDMDHENMFWYRQDPGLGLRLIYFSYDVKMKEKGDIPEGYSVSREKKERFSLILESASTNQTSMYLCASSLSGTSAEQYFGPGTRLTVT.